This TCR beta chain was recorded in a study of blood T cell repertoires in COVID-19. At the level of the study: The United States, Italy and Spain provided the acute and convalescent COVID-19 samples. Sample material is recorded as cDNA or gDNA derived from T cells, B-cell-depleted T cells, or PBMCs.

In the source study's methods: It was from reference gene primer amplification that nucleated cell counts were estimated. TCRdb's copy holds only in-frame clones and misses some; the assay was immunoSEQ multiplex PCR. That table furnishes V, J and clone size, whereas the DNA furnished D and trimming. Of about 45,000 clones detected, 90% appear once; the ten largest clones hold more than 5.5%. The CDR3 consists of 14 residues. Germline-derived CDR1 and CDR2 are SQVTM and ANQGSEA. V lost 2 bases to trimming and J lost 7 bases, with 18 bases between them. V usage is TRBV29-1 and J usage is TRBJ2-7, with D hard to call. Sequenced input: peripheral blood. This TCR came from a human donor in a cohort sampled during active COVID-19. In DNA, the CDR3 is TGCAGCGTTGAATCACCAGGATCAAACCGGGAGCAGTACTTC. This sequence encodes CSVESPGSNREQYF.